The present TCR beta chain was sequenced within a study of cytomegalovirus exposure and HLA in healthy donors. 13 Jbeta primers and 60 Vbeta primers were used for the PCR. Data came from immunoSEQ multiplex PCR; TCRdb stores just in-frame clones and leaves some out. The repertoire has roughly 120,000 clones, approximately 83% of them found once; the top ten carry more than 1.5%. This clone has a single count. Germline assignment: CDR1 PRHDT and CDR2 FYEKMQ (reference sequence). This CDR3 contains 15 residues. V lost 4 bases and J lost 5; bases outside the gene matches: 8. The sequence was obtained from a man aged 35 to 55 in good health and CMV-seronegative. This chain links TRBV13 with TRBJ1-1; 9 bases align to TRBD1. Source material: PBMCs. The CDR3 loop is CASSYGQGPGTEAFF. The CDR3 nucleotides are TGTGCCAGCAGCTATGGACAGGGGCCGGGGACTGAAGCTTTCTTT.